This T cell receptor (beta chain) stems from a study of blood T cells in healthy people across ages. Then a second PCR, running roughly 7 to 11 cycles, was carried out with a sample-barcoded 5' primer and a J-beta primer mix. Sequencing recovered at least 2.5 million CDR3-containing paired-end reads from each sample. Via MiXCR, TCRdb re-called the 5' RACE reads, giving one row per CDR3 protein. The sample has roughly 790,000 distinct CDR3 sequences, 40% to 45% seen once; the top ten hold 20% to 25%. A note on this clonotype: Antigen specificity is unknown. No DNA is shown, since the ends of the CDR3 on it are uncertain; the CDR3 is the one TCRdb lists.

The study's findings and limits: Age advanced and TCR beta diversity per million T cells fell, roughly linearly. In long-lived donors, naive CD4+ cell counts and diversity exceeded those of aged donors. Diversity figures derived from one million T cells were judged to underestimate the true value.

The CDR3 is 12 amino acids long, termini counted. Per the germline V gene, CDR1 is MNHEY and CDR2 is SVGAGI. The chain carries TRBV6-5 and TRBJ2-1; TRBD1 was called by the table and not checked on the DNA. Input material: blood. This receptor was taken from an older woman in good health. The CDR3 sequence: CATGLERDEQFF.